The source of this T cell receptor (beta chain) is a study of vaccination and CD4 T cells after COVID-19. This CDR3 comprises 14 residues. The V end was cut by 1 base, the J end by 6 bases, with 15 bases between. Germline V gene data show CDR1 as DFQATT and CDR2 as SNEGSKA (reference sequence). Treatment meaning: 10-day PBMC culture with coronavirus spike peptide pools or control peptides (ViraFEST assay). General study results and limits: Spike mono-reactivity marked 304 of 307 vaccine-specific clones in convalescent patients.

In the case of this clonotype: The antigen remains unidentified.

With the Oncomine TCR Beta short-read assay, DNA from cultured CD4+ T cells was sequenced. Investigators obtained genomic DNA by extraction from cultured CD4+ T cells. TCRdb re-derived calls from the PCR reads in MiXCR, one entry per CDR3 protein. The sample has some 17,000 distinct CDR3 sequences; 70% are singletons. This receptor was identified in a human donor who had recovered from COVID-19. This rearrangement joins TRBV20-1 to TRBJ1-1, with D maybe TRBD1 (6 bases). Sequenced input: CD4+ T cells from blood, cultured in vitro. CDR3 region: CSARGSTGNSEAFF. The CDR3 DNA sequence: TGCAGTGCTAGAGGGAGTACAGGGAATTCTGAAGCTTTCTTT.